This T cell receptor beta chain derives from a study of post-analysis software for immune sequencing data. The CDR3 has 14 residues. Per the germline V gene, CDR1 is MGHRA and CDR2 is YSYEKL. The germline V and J ends were trimmed by 1 base and 5 bases, with 11 bases remaining between them. Unique molecular identifiers were present in the TCR beta cDNA libraries. T cells, about 0.9 to 11 million of them, yielded approximately 500,000 cDNA molecules. TCRdb recomputed calls from the PCR reads with MiXCR, one row per CDR3 protein. The profile covers approximately 400,000 distinct CDR3 sequences, with less than 40% appearing a single time and roughly 13% taken by the ten largest. This clonotype was seen only a few times. Its cognate antigen is unknown. Overall study results and limits: The normalized Chao1 diversity of multiple sclerosis patients was significantly lower than that of controls. Samples from one preparation batch, clustered by F measure, grouped strongly together. Five TRBV segments occurring more often in patients than controls included TRBV5-6, TRBV5-1 and TRBV20-1.

The chain couples TRBV4-1 to TRBJ2-5; D is ambiguous. This TCR derives from a girl aged 10 to 17 with multiple sclerosis. The sequenced sample was blood. CDR3 nucleotide sequence: TGCGCCAGCAGCCAAGTTGGCACACCGGAGACCCAGTACTTC. Encoded protein: CASSQVGTPETQYF.